Detailed here is one T cell receptor (beta chain). CDR3 size: 17 residues. The germline CDR1 and CDR2 sequences are SEHNR and FQNEAQ (reference sequence). V lost 5 bases to trimming and J lost 0 bases, with 17 bases between them. The record originates from a study of blood T cell repertoires in COVID-19. This study enrolled people aged roughly 18 to 90 from about two dozen US geographic areas. Original methodology: Estimation of nucleated cell counts relied on the amplification of reference gene primers. Generated by immunoSEQ multiplex PCR, the TCRdb table keeps only in-frame clones and is missing some. V, J and clone size were drawn from that table, and D and trimming were deduced from the DNA. The data hold around 250,000 clones, with roughly 85% observed a single time.

The source is a man between 40 and 49 years old who had been exposed to COVID-19. This chain links TRBV7-9 with TRBJ1-5; maybe TRBD1 (5 bases). The source material was PBMCs or T cells enriched from blood (not recorded which). CDR3 nucleotide sequence: TGTGCCAGCAGCCAAATGGGGGGGATCGATAGCAATCAGCCCCAGCATTTT. This translates into CASSQMGGIDSNQPQHF.